The 32 T cell receptor beta chains below come from one sample, sequenced in a study of TIL therapy for anti-PD-1-resistant metastatic lung cancer. The time point denotes: pre-treatment sample, taken before nivolumab and TIL therapy. The immunoSEQ assay was v3. Profiling relied on immunoSEQ multiplex PCR, and the TCRdb table lists in-frame clones only, not all of them. The profile covers 40,000 to 60,000 clones, with roughly 85% appearing a single time and 4% to 5.5% taken by the ten largest. The specimen was blood, collected at baseline. Receptor source: a woman aged 25-85 years with non-small cell lung cancer.

This clone appeared a few times. The rearrangement uses TRBV27 and TRBJ2-2; 15 positions agree with TRBD2. The J segment lost 5 bases and the V segment lost 6 bases, leaving 7 bases of the junction unmatched. The CDR3 spans 17 residues. Germline CDR1 MNHEY, CDR2 SMNVEV (reference sequence). CDR3 DNA: TGTGCCAGCAGAGGACTAGCGGGAGGGTTATGGACCGGGGAGCTGTTTTTT. It translates to CASRGLAGGLWTGELFF.

This chain uses TRBV6-1 with TRBJ1-2; TRBD1 matches at 7 bases. The CDR3 covers 14 residues. The V segment lost 0 bases and the J segment 3 bases; nucleotides outside the gene matches: 1. The germline V gene has CDR1 MNHNS and CDR2 SASEGT. The CDR3: CASSEAGTDYGYTF. The CDR3 DNA follows: TGTGCCAGCAGTGAAGCGGGGACAGACTATGGCTACACCTTC.

A word on this clone: An end of the junction does not agree with germline; a read error may underlie this. The chain is built from TRBV20-1 and TRBJ2-7; D gene uncertain. From germline, CDR1 is DFQATT and CDR2 SNEGSKA (reference sequence). The CDR3 runs to 11 residues. The CDR3: CSAPSVGFFNF. CDR3 nucleotide sequence: TGCAGTGCCCCCTCCGTGGGGTTTTTCAACTTC.

The rearrangement links TRBV6-5 to TRBJ2-5, with 10 bases that match TRBD2. Germline V lookup: CDR1 MNHEY, CDR2 SVGAGI. The CDR3 contains 15 residues. Trimming took 5 bases from V and 1 from J; bases not matched to a gene: 4. The CDR3 DNA reads TGTGCCAGCAGTCCGCGGACTAGCGGCCAAGAGACCCAGTACTTC. It is translated as CASSPRTSGQETQYF.

CDR3 in DNA: TGTGCCAGTAGTAGGGGGGACAGGCCTAACACTGAAGCTTTCTTT. Its translation is CASSRGDRPNTEAFF. This chain connects TRBV19 to TRBJ1-1, with 8 nucleotides matching TRBD1. The CDR3 spans 15 residues. V was clipped by 4 bases and J by 2 bases; unmatched bases: 6. Germline CDR1 and CDR2: LNHDA and SQIVND (reference sequence).

The gene calls are TRBV29-1 and TRBJ2-1, with 7 bases aligning to TRBD2. The CDR3 is made up of 16 amino acids. Germline V gene lookup returns CDR1 SQVTM and CDR2 ANQGSEA. The V gene end was trimmed by 1 base and the J gene end by 3 bases; junction bases not matched to a gene: 9. CDR3 in amino acids: CSVEVELAKLYNEQFF. CDR3 sequence (DNA): TGCAGCGTTGAAGTCGAACTAGCGAAGCTCTACAATGAGCAGTTCTTC.

The chain uses TRBV6-6 and TRBJ1-1; 9 bases line up with TRBD1. Trimming took 8 bases from V and 11 from J; bases not matched to a gene: 9. The CDR3 extends over 12 amino acids. In germline, CDR1 is MNHNY, CDR2 SVGAGI (reference sequence). Here the CDR3 reads CASSDRGDWAFF. The DNA for the CDR3 is TGTGCCAGCTCGGACAGGGGTGATTGGGCTTTCTTT.

This clone showed up just a few times. The CDR3 DNA sequence: TGTGCCAGCAGTGAATATGGGGGCGATGAGCAGTTCTTC. Its protein is CASSEYGGDEQFF. The rearrangement links TRBV25-1 to TRBJ2-1; weak D call: TRBD1 (6 bases). CDR1 and CDR2 from the germline V gene are MGHDK and SYGVNS. The CDR3 is made up of 13 amino acids. The ends were cut back, 0 bases at V and 8 bases at J, with 8 bases in the middle. Variable domain in full (rest from reference TRBV25-1 and TRBJ2-1): EADIYQTPRYLVIGTGKKITLECSQTMGHDKMYWYQQDPGMELHLIHYSYGVNSTEKGDLSSESTVSRIRTEHFPLTLESARPSHTSQYLCASSEYGGDEQFFGPGTRLTVL.

This chain links TRBV6-1 with TRBJ2-5, with TRBD1 matching over 9 bases. The length of the CDR3 is 17 residues. Germline lookup yields CDR1 MNHNS and CDR2 SASEGT. V trimming: 3 bases; J trimming: 4 bases; junction bases outside the gene matches: 12. The CDR3 nucleotides are TGTGCCAGCAGTGACACCGGGACAGGGCCAGCAGGAGAGACCCAGTACTTC. Its protein is CASSDTGTGPAGETQYF.

The V and J genes are TRBV5-1 and TRBJ2-5; D may be TRBD1 or TRBD2 (5 bases each). Gene TRBJ2-7 matches the end of the DNA better, so the J call may be wrong. Germline assignment: CDR1 SGHRS and CDR2 YFSETQ. The CDR3 has 14 residues. Here the CDR3 reads CASSLGGDSYEQYF. CDR3 nucleotide sequence: TGCGCCAGCAGCTTGGGAGGGGATTCCTACGAGCAGTACTTC.

This chain links TRBV7-9 with TRBJ1-5, with D maybe TRBD1 (5 bases). V lost 1 base and J lost 2, with 9 bases in between. The CDR3 contains 15 residues. Germline-derived CDR1 and CDR2 are SEHNR and FQNEAQ (reference sequence). CDR3 DNA: TGTGCCAGCAGCTTAGGGGGGAACGGCAATCAGCCCCAGCATTTT. Translating gives CASSLGGNGNQPQHF.

This chain connects TRBV5-1 to TRBJ1-3, with D possibly TRBD1 on 5 matching bases. The length of the CDR3 is 15 residues. Germline V lookup: CDR1 SGHRS, CDR2 YFSETQ. The germline V and J ends were trimmed by 3 bases and 2 bases, with 12 bases remaining between them. The CDR3 DNA reads TGCGCCAGCAGCTCCCAGGGTAAAGCTGGAAACACCATATATTTT. This translates into CASSSQGKAGNTIYF. Full variable domain (outside the CDR3, taken from reference TRBV5-1 and TRBJ1-3): KAGVTQTPRYLIKTRGQQVTLSCSPISGHRSVSWYQQTPGQGLQFLFEYFSETQRNKGNFPGRFSGRQFSNSRSEMNVSTLELGDSALYLCASSSQGKAGNTIYFGEGSWLTVV.

Only a few counts were recorded for this clone. The rearrangement joins TRBV2 to TRBJ2-7; tentatively, D is TRBD1 (5 bases). The CDR3 is made up of 11 amino acids. Looked up from germline, CDR1 is SNHLY and CDR2 is FYNNEI. Trimming shortened V by 5 bases and J by 5 bases, and 7 bases separated the two germline ends. CDR3 amino acids: CASSRRDEQYF. CDR3 in DNA: TGTGCCAGCAGTCGCAGGGACGAGCAGTACTTC.

This clone was observed a few times. This rearrangement joins TRBV7-6 to TRBJ1-5; 7 nucleotides match TRBD1. Trimming removed 7 bases from V and 6 bases from J; junction bases left unmatched: 6. CDR1 and CDR2 from the germline V gene are SGHVS and FNYEAQ. The CDR3 consists of 13 residues. The CDR3 spells CASTQGQGQPQHF. In nucleotides, the CDR3 is TGTGCCAGCACACAGGGGCAGGGTCAGCCCCAGCATTTT.

The rearrangement uses TRBV10-1 and TRBJ2-1, with D possibly matching TRBD2 (7 bases). V lost 4 bases to trimming and J lost 9 bases, with 13 bases between them. Germline loops: CDR1 WNHNN, CDR2 SYGVQD (reference sequence). CDR3 length: 13 amino acids. Here the CDR3 DNA reads TGCGCCAGCAGTGCCGGGGGGCAGGGTGAGCAGTTCTTC. Translating it yields CASSAGGQGEQFF.

This clone is a singleton in its sample. The V gene is TRBV4-1, the J gene TRBJ2-6, with D possibly being TRBD1 or TRBD2 (5 bases each). V shed 2 bases and J shed 0 bases, with 14 bases lying between them. CDR1 MGHRA and CDR2 YSYEKL come from the germline V gene. This CDR3 comprises 18 residues. This CDR3 reads CASSQRRSRGSGANVLTF. Here the CDR3 DNA reads TGCGCCAGCAGCCAACGGAGGTCTAGGGGCTCTGGGGCCAACGTCCTGACTTTC.

The J gene is TRBJ1-1, the V gene TRBV13; the D gene is possibly TRBD1 (6 bases). The V and J ends lost 5 bases and 3 bases respectively, with 10 bases between them. Per the germline V gene, CDR1 is PRHDT and CDR2 is FYEKMQ (reference sequence). This CDR3 is built from 13 residues. CDR3: CASSRYRDTEAFF. The CDR3 bases are TGTGCCAGCAGCAGATACAGGGACACTGAAGCTTTCTTT.

This clone turned up a few times. V usage is TRBV5-1 and J usage is TRBJ1-1, with D maybe TRBD1 (5 bases). Germline V gives CDR1 SGHRS, CDR2 YFSETQ. This CDR3 comprises 12 residues. V shed 4 bases and J shed 4 bases, with 8 bases lying between them. This CDR3 reads CASSLGTTEAFF. The CDR3 nucleotides read TGCGCCAGCAGCCTAGGGACCACTGAAGCTTTCTTT.

V and J are TRBV5-4 and TRBJ1-2; D is uncertain. The CDR3 loop spans 12 amino acids. Germline V gives CDR1 SGHNT, CDR2 YYREEE (reference sequence). Trimming cost V 0 bases and J 8 bases, with 8 bases left between them. This chain's CDR3 is CASSLGANGYTF. The DNA of the CDR3 is TGTGCCAGCAGCTTGGGTGCAAACGGCTACACCTTC. The full variable domain, completed using reference TRBV5-4 and TRBJ1-2, is ETGVTQSPTHLIKTRGQQVTLRCSSQSGHNTVSWYQQALGQGPQFIFQYYREEENGRGNFPPRFSGLQFPNYSSELNVNALELDDSALYLCASSLGANGYTFGSGTRLTVV.

This chain links TRBV7-9 with TRBJ2-3; D is unresolved. This CDR3 comprises 14 residues. V lost 5 bases and J lost 6, with 15 bases in between. The germline gives CDR1 SEHNR, CDR2 FQNEAQ (reference sequence). The CDR3 DNA reads TGTGCCAGCAGCAAAGCAGACCCTCGCGATACGCAGTATTTT. Protein: CASSKADPRDTQYF.

The J gene is TRBJ2-4, the V gene TRBV30; D ambiguous. Germline V lookup: CDR1 GTSNPN, CDR2 SVGIG (reference sequence). The CDR3 runs to 11 residues. Trimming stripped 2 bases from V and 4 bases from J, with 3 bases between. The CDR3: CAWSLKNIQYF. The CDR3 region has the DNA TGTGCCTGGAGTCTAAAAAACATTCAGTACTTC.

This clone was counted once. This chain links TRBV7-3 with TRBJ2-4, with D tentatively TRBD2 (5 bases). This CDR3 is built from 15 residues. The V and J ends lost 5 bases and 4 bases respectively, with 15 bases between them. Germline V lookup: CDR1 SGHTA, CDR2 FQGTGA. CDR3 coding DNA: TGTGCCAGCAGCGGGTTCCCTAGGGAGAAAAACATTCAGTACTTC. Residues: CASSGFPREKNIQYF.

CDR3 in amino acids: CASSVLAGGGTDTQYF. The CDR3 coding sequence is TGTGCCAGCAGCGTACTAGCGGGAGGTGGCACAGATACGCAGTATTTT. The chain carries TRBV7-9 and TRBJ2-3; 12 nucleotides line up with TRBD2. J gave up 1 base and V 5 bases, and 4 bases lay outside the gene matches. From germline, CDR1 is SEHNR and CDR2 FQNEAQ (reference sequence). The CDR3 is 16 residues long. The whole variable domain, filled in from reference TRBV7-9 and TRBJ2-3, reads DTGVSQNPRHKITKRGQNVTFRCDPISEHNRLYWYRQTLGQGPEFLTYFQNEAQLEKSRLLSDRFSAERPKGSFSTLEIQRTEQGDSAMYLCASSVLAGGGTDTQYFGPGTRLTVL.

The chain has TRBV5-1 and TRBJ2-2; TRBD2 matches 15 bases. Unmatched junction bases numbered 11, after V lost 7 bases and J lost 4 bases. Germline V gives CDR1 SGHRS, CDR2 YFSETQ. This CDR3 contains 18 residues. CDR3 amino acids: CASGPWTSGRAATGELFF. CDR3 sequence (DNA): TGCGCCAGCGGGCCTTGGACTAGCGGGAGGGCCGCCACCGGGGAGCTGTTTTTT.

V usage is TRBV6-6 and J usage is TRBJ2-7; a possible D gene is TRBD1 (6 bases). The CDR3 length is 16 residues. CDR1 and CDR2 from the germline V gene are MNHNY and SVGAGI (reference sequence). Trimming left V 6 bases short and J 0 bases short, with 18 bases between. CDR3 loop: CASRQATRGSSYEQYF. The CDR3 DNA reads as TGTGCCAGCAGGCAGGCTACCAGGGGAAGCTCCTACGAGCAGTACTTC.

The chain carries TRBV5-1 and TRBJ2-7; TRBD1 is a possible D gene (5 bases). The CDR3 length is 13 residues. Per the germline V gene, CDR1 is SGHRS and CDR2 is YFSETQ. V lost 3 bases and J lost 7, with 14 bases in between. This chain's CDR3 is CASSSTERNEQYF. CDR3 coding DNA: TGCGCCAGCAGCTCGACAGAAAGGAATGAGCAGTACTTC.

This clone was seen only a few times. V usage is TRBV2 and J usage is TRBJ1-1; D gene unclear. Per the germline V gene, CDR1 is SNHLY and CDR2 is FYNNEI. Trimming left V 11 bases short and J 0 bases short, with 13 bases between. The CDR3 loop spans 13 amino acids. As DNA, the CDR3 is TGTGCCGCGGCATCGGAGGTGAACACTGAAGCTTTCTTT. Protein: CAAASEVNTEAFF.

This clone was counted a single time. The chain recombines TRBV6-6 with TRBJ1-5; 8 bases line up with TRBD1. The CDR3 runs 14 residues. The junction had 8 bases not matched to a gene; V was cut back by 4 bases and J by 9 bases. Germline CDR1 reads MNHNY; CDR2 reads SVGAGI (reference sequence). CDR3 bases: TGTGCCAGCAGTTCCCCGGACAGGGTTGCGCCCCAGCATTTT. It translates to CASSSPDRVAPQHF.

The genes are TRBV4-3 and TRBJ1-4; D remains unclear. In germline, CDR1 is LGHNA, CDR2 YSLEER. The CDR3 loop spans 14 amino acids. V lost 7 bases, J lost 5 bases, and 14 bases lay in between. Written as DNA, the CDR3 is TGCGCCAGCAAAGAGTCCGCGACGAATGAAAAACTGTTTTTT. Its translation is CASKESATNEKLFF.

This chain links TRBV21-1 with TRBJ2-4; the listed D gene, TRBD2, was not tested against the DNA. TRBV21-1 is assigned pseudogene status. This CDR3 has 17 amino acids. In DNA, the CDR3 is TGTGCCAGCAGCAAAGCTACTAGCGGGAGGGGGTGTTACATTCAGTACTTC. Protein product: CASSKATSGRGCYIQYF.

The J gene is TRBJ2-5, the V gene TRBV28; D possibly uses TRBD1 or TRBD2 (6 bases each). V was pared by 7 bases and J by 4 bases, with 19 bases between. Germline-derived CDR1 and CDR2 are MDHEN and SYDVKM. CDR3 size: 15 residues. The CDR3 DNA reads TGTGCCAGCAATGGGGGGCAGGTGATAGGAGAGACCCAGTACTTC. Translating gives CASNGGQVIGETQYF.

The chain combines TRBV10-3 with TRBJ2-3; 15 bases map to TRBD2. Per germline, CDR1 ENHRY and CDR2 SYGVKD. V was pared by 10 bases and J by 6 bases, with 14 bases of the junction left unmatched. This CDR3 spans 17 amino acids. Here the CDR3 reads CATKGTPGLAGGDTQYF. The CDR3 DNA sequence: TGTGCCACCAAGGGCACCCCGGGACTAGCGGGGGGTGATACGCAGTATTTT.